This passage covers 29 T cell receptor beta chains from one sample sequenced in a study of circulating CD8 cells and anti-PD-1 response in melanoma. Each library started from roughly 15 ng of total RNA using the QIAseq Immune Repertoire TCR panel. TCRdb recomputed calls from the reads with MiXCR, one row per CDR3 protein. The top ten clones hold about 60% of a sample with 300 to 400 distinct CDR3 sequences, around 14% of them seen once. Live CD3+CD8+TCRalphabeta+ cells were sorted into four subsets by PD-1 and/or TIGIT. The input for sequencing was CD8+ T cells from PBMCs, taken at baseline or after one month of anti-PD-1 therapy (not recorded which). The receptors derive from a human donor with melanoma.

In this sample, this clonotype is medium-sized. The chain carries TRBV2 and TRBJ2-1; D might be TRBD1 or TRBD2, each matching 5 bases. In germline, CDR1 is SNHLY, CDR2 FYNNEI. This CDR3 contains 14 residues. Trimming shortened V by 8 bases and J by 3 bases, and 14 bases separated the two germline ends. This CDR3 reads CASLPGTIYNEQFF. As DNA, the CDR3 is TGTGCCAGCTTACCGGGGACGATCTACAATGAGCAGTTCTTC.

V and J are TRBV25-1 and TRBJ1-4, with D perhaps matching TRBD1 (6 bases). Between the trimmed V and J ends, which lost 2 bases and 8 bases, there was a span of 21 bases. The CDR3 extends over 17 amino acids. Germline lookup yields CDR1 MGHDK and CDR2 SYGVNS. Here the CDR3 DNA reads TGTGCCAGCAGTGAACACAGGGATTTAAACGAGGGGGAAAAACTGTTTTTT. The encoded protein is CASSEHRDLNEGEKLFF.

By sample fraction, this clonotype is medium-sized. The chain joins TRBV2 to TRBJ2-7; D not certain. The CDR3 covers 15 residues. Germline CDR1 SNHLY, CDR2 FYNNEI. V lost 1 base and J 0 bases, leaving 10 bases between the germline ends. CDR3 protein: CASSEGLASSYEQYF. CDR3 DNA sequence: TGTGCCAGCAGTGAAGGTCTCGCAAGCTCCTACGAGCAGTACTTC.

The chain is built from TRBV19 and TRBJ2-1; D is perhaps TRBD1 or TRBD2 (5 bases each). Germline V gene lookup returns CDR1 LNHDA and CDR2 SQIVND (reference sequence). V lost 7 bases to trimming and J lost 7 bases, with 20 bases between them. CDR3 size: 15 residues. CDR3 in amino acids: CASKGTSRDFNEQFF. CDR3 nucleotides: TGTGCCAGTAAGGGGACGAGCCGAGACTTTAATGAGCAGTTCTTC.

This clonotype was counted a few times. A clone one base away is much larger, so this may be a read error. This chain uses TRBV27 with TRBJ2-7; TRBD2 matches 8 bases. The CDR3 is made up of 16 amino acids. Germline V lookup: CDR1 MNHEY, CDR2 SMNVEV (reference sequence). The CDR3 region has the DNA TGTGCCAGCAGTCCACGCAGCGGGAGAGGCCCCTACGAGCGGTACTTC. Amino acids: CASSPRSGRGPYERYF.

Relative to its sample, this clonotype is medium-sized (0.01 to 0.1%). J is TRBJ2-7 and V is TRBV7-8; TRBD1 matches at 7 bases. J gave up 2 bases and V 5 bases, and 3 bases lay outside the gene matches. There are 13 residues in the CDR3. Germline assignment: CDR1 SGHVS and CDR2 FQNEAQ. The CDR3 nucleotides read TGTGCCAGCAGCGTAGGACAGGCCTACGAGCAGTACTTC. Its translation: CASSVGQAYEQYF.

This clonotype is medium-sized. The V call is TRBV19, the J call TRBJ1-6, with TRBD1 as a possible D gene (5 bases). Germline CDR1 reads LNHDA; CDR2 reads SQIVND (reference sequence). Trimming removed 6 bases from V and 7 bases from J, with 13 bases in between. There are 14 residues in the CDR3. CDR3 amino acids: CASSGRDANSPLHF. CDR3 nucleotides: TGTGCCAGTAGCGGCCGGGACGCCAATTCACCCCTCCACTTT.

This clonotype ranks as medium-sized. This rearrangement joins TRBV20-1 to TRBJ2-7; tentatively, D is TRBD1 (5 bases). The germline CDR1 and CDR2 sequences are DFQATT and SNEGSKA (reference sequence). There are 14 residues in the CDR3. V was cut by 0 bases and J by 2 bases, with 11 bases left in between. CDR3 amino acids: CSARDPGLAYEQYF. The CDR3 region has the DNA TGCAGTGCTAGAGATCCAGGGCTCGCCTACGAGCAGTACTTC.

By share, this clonotype ranks as medium-sized. The genes are TRBV2 and TRBJ2-2; TRBD2 is a possible D gene (7 bases). CDR1 and CDR2 (germline): SNHLY, FYNNEI. CDR3 size: 16 residues. The germline V and J ends were trimmed by 8 bases and 5 bases, with 21 bases remaining between them. The CDR3: CASFRPGGGRTGELFF. The CDR3 bases are TGTGCCAGCTTTCGCCCGGGGGGCGGGCGGACCGGGGAGCTGTTTTTT.

By share, this clonotype ranks as medium-sized. The chain joins TRBV2 to TRBJ2-7, with 9 bases aligning to TRBD2. The V and J ends lost 6 bases and 5 bases, in that order; junction bases with no gene match: 2. CDR1 SNHLY and CDR2 FYNNEI come from the germline V gene. The CDR3 loop spans 12 amino acids. The CDR3 region is CASSGTSNEQYF. The DNA for the CDR3 is TGTGCCAGCAGCGGGACTAGCAACGAGCAGTACTTC.

This chain uses TRBV28 with TRBJ2-6; no clear D. This CDR3 is built from 12 residues. Germline V gene lookup returns CDR1 MDHEN and CDR2 SYDVKM. Trimming shortened V by 6 bases and J by 5 bases, and 5 bases separated the two germline ends. The CDR3 sequence: CASRSRANVLTF. For the CDR3, the DNA is TGTGCCAGCAGGAGTAGGGCCAACGTCCTGACTTTC.

By proportion, this clonotype is large (0.1 to 1%). The CDR3 DNA is TGTGCCAGCAGCGTAGCGGAGGGCACAGATACGCAGTATTTT. Translated: CASSVAEGTDTQYF. The chain recombines TRBV9 with TRBJ2-3; the D gene is possibly TRBD2 (5 bases). Trimming shortened V by 0 bases and J by 1 base, and 6 bases separated the two germline ends. Germline-derived CDR1 and CDR2 are SGDLS and YYNGEE. The CDR3 sequence is 14 residues long.

CDR3 sequence: CASSGRTSGYLWEQFF. CDR3 nucleotides: TGCGCCAGCAGTGGGAGGACTAGCGGATACCTGTGGGAGCAGTTCTTC. The chain carries TRBV10-2 and TRBJ2-1; TRBD2 agrees at 10 bases. Germline assignment: CDR1 WSHSY and CDR2 SAAADI. V was pared by 4 bases and J by 10 bases, with 13 bases of the junction left unmatched. The CDR3 is made up of 16 amino acids.

The chain joins TRBV29-1 to TRBJ2-1; TRBD2 matches at 11 bases. The V gene end was trimmed by 4 bases and the J gene end by 5 bases; junction bases not matched to a gene: 13. The CDR3 runs to 17 residues. Germline V CDR1 and CDR2: SQVTM, ANQGSEA. The CDR3 nucleotides are TGCAGCGTTGGGGCTACACTAGCGGGAGAGGTCCACAATGAGCAGTTCTTC. It encodes CSVGATLAGEVHNEQFF.

The gene calls are TRBV27 and TRBJ2-7; D uncertain. Trimming took 8 bases from V and 3 from J, leaving 11 bases between them. Germline V gene lookup returns CDR1 MNHEY and CDR2 SMNVEV (reference sequence). The CDR3 has 12 residues. This CDR3 reads CASGTQYYEQYF. CDR3 nucleotides: TGTGCCAGCGGAACTCAGTACTACGAGCAGTACTTC.

In this sample, this clonotype is medium-sized. Germline and junction disagree at one end, which may indicate a read error. The rearrangement links TRBV29-1 to TRBJ2-7, with 11 bases that match TRBD2. The CDR3 length is 17 residues. CDR1 and CDR2 from the germline V gene are SQVTM and ANQGSEA. CDR3 nucleotides: TGCAGTGTTGAATTGGATGGGACTAGCGGAACAGATTACGAGCAGTACTTC. Its translation is CSVELDGTSGTDYEQYF.

Concerning this clonotype: A read error may be the cause here, since a much bigger clone is one base away. This rearrangement joins TRBV28 to TRBJ1-5; D unclear. Germline lookup yields CDR1 MDHEN and CDR2 SYDVKM. CDR3 length: 12 amino acids. The V and J ends lost 5 bases and 9 bases respectively, with 11 bases between them. The CDR3 region is CASSLPLGPQHF. The CDR3 nucleotides read TGTGCCAGCAGTCTCCCCCTAGGGCCCCAGCATTTT.

This clonotype is medium-sized (0.01 to 0.1%) by share. The chain employs TRBV18 and TRBJ2-1; perhaps D is TRBD1 or TRBD2 (5 bases each). In germline, CDR1 is KGHSH, CDR2 LQKENI. CDR3 size: 12 residues. V was clipped by 3 bases and J by 9 bases, with 9 bases between them. CDR3 DNA sequence: TGTGCCAGCTCACCTGGGGGTAGTGAGCAGTTCTTC. Its translation: CASSPGGSEQFF. The full variable domain, in which reference TRBV18 and TRBJ2-1 provide the parts outside the CDR3, is NAGVMQNPRHLVRRRGQEARLRCSPMKGHSHVYWYRQLPEEGLKFMVYLQKENIIDESGMPKERFSAEFPKEGPSILRIQQVVRGDSAAYFCASSPGGSEQFFGPGTRLTVL.

This clonotype was seen just once. The DNA for the CDR3 is TGTGCCAGCAGTGGCCTCCGGACCCAGGCCATGAACACTGAAGCTTTCTTT. Translating gives CASSGLRTQAMNTEAFF. The chain employs TRBV2 and TRBJ1-1; D is undetermined. This CDR3 spans 17 amino acids. Trimming removed 4 bases at V and 0 bases at J, with 18 bases between. The germline V gene has CDR1 SNHLY and CDR2 FYNNEI. Complete variable domain (other parts from reference TRBV2 and TRBJ1-1): EPEVTQTPSHQVTQMGQEVILRCVPISNHLYFYWYRQILGQKVEFLVSFYNNEISEKSEIFDDQFSVERPDGSNFTLKIRSTKLEDSAMYFCASSGLRTQAMNTEAFFGQGTRLTVV.

By share, this clonotype ranks as large. V usage is TRBV27 and J usage is TRBJ1-1; tentative D call: TRBD1 (5 bases). V was cut by 5 bases and J by 6 bases, with 13 bases left in between. CDR1 is MNHEY, CDR2 SMNVEV, per germline (reference sequence). This CDR3 has 13 residues. In DNA, the CDR3 is TGTGCCAGCAGTCCCACAGGAGCTGCTGAAGCTTTCTTT. This sequence encodes CASSPTGAAEAFF.

This clonotype rates as medium-sized. The chain is built from TRBV7-2 and TRBJ2-5; TRBD2 aligns across 13 bases. The CDR3 is 15 amino acids. Germline V gives CDR1 SGHTA, CDR2 FQGNSA. J was trimmed by 5 bases and V by 3 bases; bases with no gene match: 3. This CDR3 reads CASSFTSGRGETQYF. CDR3 in DNA: TGTGCCAGCAGCTTCACTAGCGGGAGGGGGGAGACCCAGTACTTC.

This clonotype has a handful of counts. J is TRBJ2-7 and V is TRBV25-1; 8 nucleotides match TRBD1. The trim removed 2 bases at V and 5 bases at J, leaving 5 bases unmatched. There are 14 residues in the CDR3. Per the germline V gene, CDR1 is MGHDK and CDR2 is SYGVNS. CDR3 in DNA: TGTGCCAGCAGTGAAACCCTGACAGGGGACGAGCAGTACTTC. As protein: CASSETLTGDEQYF.

This clonotype is deemed medium-sized. The V gene is TRBV7-9, the J gene TRBJ2-7; 11 bases are a match to TRBD2. Unmatched junction bases numbered 13, after V lost 5 bases and J lost 7 bases. The CDR3 consists of 16 residues. In germline, CDR1 is SEHNR, CDR2 FQNEAQ (reference sequence). CDR3 sequence (DNA): TGTGCCAGCAGCCCACTAACTAGCGGGAGCCCTCGAGAGCAGTACTTC. It translates to CASSPLTSGSPREQYF.

This clonotype is medium-sized within its sample. V usage is TRBV28 and J usage is TRBJ2-5; D gene unclear. Germline V gives CDR1 MDHEN, CDR2 SYDVKM. The ends were cut back, 4 bases at V and 3 bases at J, with 24 bases in the middle. The CDR3 runs 18 residues. This chain's CDR3 is CASSSYQGRKPLEETQYF. CDR3 bases: TGTGCCAGCAGTTCCTACCAAGGACGGAAGCCGCTTGAAGAGACCCAGTACTTC.

In this sample, this clonotype is medium-sized. The J gene is TRBJ2-5, the V gene TRBV9, with 8 nucleotides matching TRBD2. Germline V gives CDR1 SGDLS, CDR2 YYNGEE. V shed 0 bases and J 4 bases; nucleotides not matched to a gene: 5. The CDR3 runs 15 residues. The CDR3 bases are TGTGCCAGCAGCGTAGGGAACGGGAGGGCAGAGACCCAGTACTTC. Translating gives CASSVGNGRAETQYF.

This clonotype is medium-sized (0.01 to 0.1%) by share. The chain joins TRBV12-5 to TRBJ1-2, with D possibly matching TRBD1 (5 bases). V was trimmed by 3 bases and J by 5 bases, leaving 13 bases between them. This CDR3 is built from 14 residues. CDR1 is LGHNT and CDR2 is FRNRAP in the germline V gene. CDR3 residues: CASGFGGTSYGYTF. The CDR3 nucleotides read TGTGCTAGTGGTTTTGGCGGGACCTCATATGGCTACACCTTC.

By share, this clonotype ranks as medium-sized. The V and J genes are TRBV6-2 or TRBV6-3 and TRBJ2-5; D is unresolved. In germline, CDR1 is MNHEY, CDR2 SVGEGT. V was clipped by 5 bases and J by 5 bases, with 24 bases between them. The CDR3 is made up of 17 amino acids. For the CDR3, the DNA is TGTGCCAGCAGTCCGTCCCGACTGGCGAGCTTGTGGGAGACCCAGTACTTC. It yields the protein CASSPSRLASLWETQYF.

The rearrangement joins TRBV20-1 to TRBJ2-7; no clear D. The germline V gene has CDR1 DFQATT and CDR2 SNEGSKA (reference sequence). The ends were cut back, 1 base at V and 0 bases at J, with 16 bases in the middle. This CDR3 region has 16 residues. The CDR3 DNA follows: TGCAGTGCTAGAGGAGAGGTGGGCTTAAGCTCCTACGAGCAGTACTTC. It translates to CSARGEVGLSSYEQYF.

This clonotype rates as medium-sized (0.01 to 0.1%). A much bigger clone sits one base away, suggesting this may be a read error. The rearrangement links TRBV27 to TRBJ2-2; TRBD2 might be the D (5 bases). This CDR3 is 13 amino acids long. CDR1 MNHEY and CDR2 SMNVEV come from the germline V gene (reference sequence). This CDR3 is CASSFTSAGELLF. The CDR3 nucleotides read TGTGCCAGCAGTTTCACATCGGCCGGGGAGCTGCTTTTT.